A single T cell receptor (beta chain) is shown here with its context. Its antigen is currently unknown. The data were obtained in a study of beta chain features in type 1 diabetes. Study-level information: Healthy donors and patients showed comparable age, gender and cell yields. Across all samples, approximately 110,000,000 sorted cells were examined. Broader study findings: Within patients, naive, central memory and Treg TCRB repertoires seemed more similar than within healthy donors. Significant though moderate, a shortening of TCRB CDR3s appeared in all four CD4+ subsets of Type 1 diabetes patients. At VDJ recombination sites, type 1 diabetes patients had fewer insertions and more deleted nucleotides.

Isolated RNA was reverse transcribed in full, so expressed TCRB transcripts were sequenced. The repertoire was sequenced with immunoSEQ multiplex PCR; TCRdb's copy has only in-frame clones and lacks some. The sample consists of about 68,000 clones, approximately 50% of them appearing once. Trimming cost V 2 bases and J 6 bases, with 17 bases left between them. The CDR3 extends over 16 amino acids. The V gene's germline CDR1 is MDHEN and CDR2 SYDVKM. The sequenced material came from central memory CD4+ T cells from blood. The chain has TRBV28 and TRBJ2-1; unclear D gene. The TCR originated in a man aged 25 to 40 with type 1 diabetes. Here the CDR3 DNA reads TGTGCCAGCAGTTTAAGTTCGGTCCGTTCCGGCAATGAGCAGTTCTTC. Its translation: CASSLSSVRSGNEQFF.